The 27 T cell receptor beta chains in this list originate from one sample, sequenced in a study of shared clonotypes between healthy human individuals. The table came from immunoSEQ multiplex PCR; TCRdb's copy has only in-frame clones and leaves some out. The table has hundreds of thousands of clones, about 74% seen once. Sequencing used PBMCs. These receptors all come from a woman aged 40-49 years in good health. Some clones in this sample may be carry-over from other donors' samples.

CDR3 loop: CATCSRPSRSHNEQFF. Here the CDR3 DNA reads TGTGCCACCTGCTCTCGTCCTAGTAGGTCGCACAATGAGCAGTTCTTC. The chain is built from TRBV6-6 and TRBJ2-1, with D unresolved. The CDR3 is made up of 16 amino acids. V was clipped by 10 bases and J by 5 bases, with 24 bases between them. Germline CDR1 is MNHNY and CDR2 is SVGAGI (reference sequence).

The chain employs TRBV5-1 and TRBJ2-7, with 9 bases lining up with TRBD1. The CDR3 consists of 14 residues. V shed 5 bases and J 4 bases; nucleotides not matched to a gene: 7. The germline V gene has CDR1 SGHRS and CDR2 YFSETQ. CDR3 region: CASSNTGGNYEQYF. DNA for the CDR3: TGCGCCAGCAGTAATACAGGGGGCAATTACGAGCAGTACTTC. Drawing the rest from reference TRBV5-1 and TRBJ2-7, the complete variable domain is KAGVTQTPRYLIKTRGQQVTLSCSPISGHRSVSWYQQTPGQGLQFLFEYFSETQRNKGNFPGRFSGRQFSNSRSEMNVSTLELGDSALYLCASSNTGGNYEQYFGPGTRLTVT.

Remarks on this clone: Distinct nucleotide sequences in the sample also encode this CDR3. The rearrangement uses TRBV6-1 and TRBJ1-5; D may be TRBD1 (5 bases). V gave up 6 bases and J gave up 1 base, with 10 bases separating them. Looked up from germline, CDR1 is MNHNS and CDR2 is SASEGT. This CDR3 spans 14 amino acids. The CDR3, as DNA: TGTGCCAGCAGGGGGGGGTCCAGCAATCAGCCCCAGCATTTT. Translated: CASRGGSSNQPQHF.

This chain joins TRBV28 and TRBJ1-5; a possible D gene is TRBD1 (6 bases). The CDR3 length is 15 residues. Germline CDR1 and CDR2: MDHEN and SYDVKM. The V end lost 6 bases, the J end lost 0 bases, and 12 bases lay between the germline ends. CDR3 DNA: TGTGCCAGCAGCTTTAGACAGGTTAGCAATCAGCCCCAGCATTTT. It codes for CASSFRQVSNQPQHF.

This clone was detected only once. The J gene is TRBJ2-5, the V gene TRBV9; D is perhaps TRBD1 or TRBD2 (5 bases each). The CDR3 is made up of 14 amino acids. V was trimmed by 0 bases and J by 2 bases, leaving 8 bases between them. The germline CDR1 and CDR2 sequences are SGDLS and YYNGEE. The CDR3 region is CASSVAGQQETQYF. The CDR3 DNA is TGTGCCAGCAGCGTAGCGGGGCAGCAAGAGACCCAGTACTTC.

This clone has a handful of counts. The chain combines TRBV2 with TRBJ1-5; TRBD1 matches at 9 bases. The V gene end was trimmed by 6 bases and the J gene end by 4 bases; junction bases not matched to a gene: 7. Germline CDR1 and CDR2: SNHLY and FYNNEI. The length of the CDR3 is 15 residues. The CDR3 DNA reads as TGTGCCAGCAGGGCGGACAGGGGCCCGAATCAGCCCCAGCATTTT. This codes for CASRADRGPNQPQHF.

The chain uses TRBV13 and TRBJ2-7; 11 nucleotides align to TRBD1. J lost 5 bases, V lost 2 bases, and 17 bases had no gene match. Germline CDR1 and CDR2: PRHDT and FYEKMQ (reference sequence). The CDR3 length is 19 residues. The CDR3 nucleotides are TGTGCCAGCAGCTTAAGTTCTCGAAGAACCGGGACAGGGGGTAACGAGCAGTACTTC. This encodes CASSLSSRRTGTGGNEQYF.

The CDR3 here is CASSPDHFQPQHF. The CDR3 bases are TGTGCCAGCAGTCCCGACCACTTCCAGCCCCAGCATTTT. This chain connects TRBV6-4 to TRBJ1-5, with D unresolved. This CDR3 region has 13 residues. Germline CDR1 MRHNA, CDR2 SNTAGT. The V gene lost 5 bases and the J gene lost 7 bases, with 12 bases spanning the gap.

V and J are TRBV30 and TRBJ1-5; D call uncertain. The CDR3 contains 13 residues. The germline CDR1 and CDR2 sequences are GTSNPN and SVGIG (reference sequence). The germline V and J ends were trimmed by 4 bases and 0 bases, with 7 bases remaining between them. CDR3 nucleotides: TGTGCCTGGAATGCCCATAGCAATCAGCCCCAGCATTTT. Protein: CAWNAHSNQPQHF. The whole variable domain, filled in from reference TRBV30 and TRBJ1-5, reads SQTIHQWPATLVQPVGSPLSLECTVEGTSNPNLYWYRQAAGRGLQLLFYSVGIGQISSEVPQNLSASRPQDRQFILSSKKLLLSDSGFYLCAWNAHSNQPQHFGDGTRLSIL.

This chain uses TRBV5-6 with TRBJ2-1; 10 bases agree with TRBD2. CDR3 length: 15 amino acids. Germline CDR1 reads SGHDT; CDR2 reads YYEEEE. V dropped 4 bases and J dropped 3; count of bases not matched to a gene: 4. The DNA for the CDR3 is TGTGCCAGCAGCCCGGGACTAGCGTTCTACAATGAGCAGTTCTTC. Encoded protein: CASSPGLAFYNEQFF.

The rearrangement joins TRBV5-1 to TRBJ1-2; 7 bases align to TRBD1. Germline lookup yields CDR1 SGHRS and CDR2 YFSETQ. The V segment lost 0 bases and the J segment 4 bases; nucleotides outside the gene matches: 9. This CDR3 is 16 amino acids long. CDR3 residues: CASSLDGDRSTYGYTF. CDR3 DNA sequence: TGCGCCAGCAGCTTGGATGGGGACAGATCAACCTATGGCTACACCTTC.

With respect to this clone: With a far larger clone one base away, a read error is the likely cause. This sequence joins TRBV7-9 and TRBJ2-1; TRBD1 or TRBD2 may be the D gene (5 bases each). Germline CDR1 SEHNR, CDR2 FQNEAQ (reference sequence). Trimming cost V 2 bases and J 15 bases, with 17 bases left between them. The CDR3 has 13 residues. CDR3 sequence reads: CASSLSQGRAAFF. The CDR3 DNA follows: TGTGCCAGCAGCTTATCCCAGGGACGGGCGGCGTTCTTC.

This chain joins TRBV7-3 and TRBJ1-5; D is unclear. V lost 0 bases to trimming and J lost 4 bases, with 4 bases between them. The CDR3 has 13 amino acids. Germline assignment: CDR1 SGHTA and CDR2 FQGTGA. The DNA of the CDR3 is TGTGCCAGCAGCTTAACCGGGAATCAGCCCCAGCATTTT. This encodes CASSLTGNQPQHF.

This clone has only a few counts. The chain is built from TRBV6-5 and TRBJ2-7; possible D gene TRBD2, 6 bases. Germline V lookup: CDR1 MNHEY, CDR2 SVGAGI. The CDR3 has 14 amino acids. Deletions cut 6 bases from V and 1 base from J, with 13 bases between. The CDR3 region has the DNA TGTGCCAGCAGGCGGGGCATCGAGTCCTACGAGCAGTACTTC. Translated, it gives CASRRGIESYEQYF.

The chain carries TRBV4-2 and TRBJ2-1; 8 bases map to TRBD2. V lost 0 bases and J lost 7; bases outside the gene matches: 8. This CDR3 spans 16 amino acids. The V gene's germline CDR1 is LGHNA and CDR2 YNFKEQ. The CDR3 region is CASSQDWQREWNEQFF. The CDR3 nucleotides read TGTGCCAGCAGCCAAGATTGGCAGCGGGAGTGGAATGAGCAGTTCTTC.

The rearrangement uses TRBV19 and TRBJ1-1, with D perhaps matching TRBD1 (5 bases). V lost 5 bases and J 1 base, leaving 17 bases between the germline ends. The CDR3 consists of 16 residues. CDR1 LNHDA and CDR2 SQIVND come from the germline V gene (reference sequence). Written as DNA, the CDR3 is TGTGCCAGTAGTCTTGGGAAGGGCGGGGGGAACACTGAAGCTTTCTTT. Its protein is CASSLGKGGGNTEAFF.

This clone came up a few times. The chain combines TRBV30 with TRBJ2-1; D not resolved. Between the trimmed V and J ends, which lost 0 bases and 3 bases, there was a span of 15 bases. Germline-derived CDR1 and CDR2 are GTSNPN and SVGIG (reference sequence). This CDR3 is 16 amino acids long. CDR3 nucleotides: TGTGCCTGGAGTGTGGTAGGGCGAAGGCACTACAATGAGCAGTTCTTC. Protein: CAWSVVGRRHYNEQFF.

The table lists this clone with many counts. Other DNA sequences from this sample encode an identical CDR3 as well. The rearrangement joins TRBV28 to TRBJ2-1; 7 nucleotides align to TRBD2. The length of the CDR3 is 14 residues. Germline assignment: CDR1 MDHEN and CDR2 SYDVKM. J lost 2 bases, V lost 6 bases, and 4 bases had no gene match. DNA of the CDR3: TGTGCCAGCAGCACCGGGACTACCTACAATGAGCAGTTCTTC. Translated, it gives CASSTGTTYNEQFF. Full variable domain (missing parts from reference TRBV28 and TRBJ2-1): DVKVTQSSRYLVKRTGEKVFLECVQDMDHENMFWYRQDPGLGLRLIYFSYDVKMKEKGDIPEGYSVSREKKERFSLILESASTNQTSMYLCASSTGTTYNEQFFGPGTRLTVL.

The chain employs TRBV25-1 and TRBJ1-3; D unresolved. The V gene's germline CDR1 is MGHDK and CDR2 SYGVNS. Trimming took off 1 base at V and 4 bases at J, with 11 bases between the two ends. The length of the CDR3 is 15 residues. The CDR3 nucleotides read TGTGCCAGCAGTGAATGGGGAGGGCGGGGAAACACCATATATTTT. Protein product: CASSEWGGRGNTIYF. Supplemented by reference TRBV25-1 and TRBJ1-3, the full variable domain reads EADIYQTPRYLVIGTGKKITLECSQTMGHDKMYWYQQDPGMELHLIHYSYGVNSTEKGDLSSESTVSRIRTEHFPLTLESARPSHTSQYLCASSEWGGRGNTIYFGEGSWLTVV.

This clone came up many times. V usage is TRBV28 and J usage is TRBJ2-1; D may match TRBD1 or TRBD2 (5 bases each). The CDR3 has 14 amino acids. V was cut by 6 bases and J by 4 bases, with 13 bases left in between. Germline CDR1 is MDHEN and CDR2 is SYDVKM. The chain's CDR3 is CASRGPGPYNEQFF. Here the CDR3 DNA reads TGTGCCAGCAGGGGGCCGGGACCATACAATGAGCAGTTCTTC.

In regard to this clone: This is likely an artifact of a read error, given a far larger clone one base away. V and J are TRBV1 and TRBJ2-5; TRBD2 is taken as the D call from the table, unchecked against the DNA. TRBV1 is shown as a pseudogene. This CDR3 spans 14 amino acids. The CDR3 is CTPSNGSGRETQYF. The CDR3 DNA reads TGCACTCCTTCTAACGGGAGCGGGAGAGAGACCCAGTACTTC.

Concerning this clone itself: Being one base from a much bigger clone, this may be a read error. Distinct nucleotide sequences in the sample also encode this CDR3. The chain has TRBV18 and TRBJ2-1; the D is unclear. CDR3 length: 12 residues. Germline-derived CDR1 and CDR2 are KGHSH and LQKENI. CDR3: CASSRNYNEQFF. The CDR3 nucleotides are TGTGCCAGCTCCCGGAACTACAATGAGCAATTCTTC. The full variable domain, its missing parts supplied by reference TRBV18 and TRBJ2-1, is NAGVMQNPRHLVRRRGQEARLRCSPMKGHSHVYWYRQLPEEGLKFMVYLQKENIIDESGMPKERFSAEFPKEGPSILRIQQVVRGDSAAYFCASSRNYNEQFFGPGTRLTVL.

This clone was found once. The chain joins TRBV28 to TRBJ2-7; TRBD1 agrees at 10 bases. Germline-derived CDR1 and CDR2 are MDHEN and SYDVKM. The V and J ends lost 6 bases and 7 bases, in that order; junction bases with no gene match: 6. The CDR3 extends over 13 amino acids. The DNA for the CDR3 is TGTGCCAGCAGCGACAGGGGGCTTCGGGAGCAGTACTTC. It translates to CASSDRGLREQYF.

The CDR3 DNA reads as TGTGCCTGGAGTCCCAACAGGGGTGCTAATGAAAAACTGTTTTTT. This gives the protein CAWSPNRGANEKLFF. The chain recombines TRBV30 with TRBJ1-4; 7 bases map to TRBD1. Germline V CDR1 and CDR2: GTSNPN, SVGIG (reference sequence). The V gene end was trimmed by 2 bases and the J gene end by 3 bases; junction bases not matched to a gene: 6. This CDR3 region has 15 residues.

The chain carries TRBV5-6 and TRBJ1-2, with 9 bases matching TRBD1. V lost 0 bases, J lost 4 bases, and 4 bases stayed unmatched. The CDR3 consists of 15 residues. CDR1 and CDR2 (germline): SGHDT, YYEEEE. The CDR3 protein is CASSLDRGQGYGYTF. CDR3 bases: TGTGCCAGCAGCTTGGACAGGGGGCAGGGCTATGGCTACACCTTC.

The V call is TRBV29-1, the J call TRBJ1-2; 9 bases align to TRBD1. The CDR3 runs to 13 residues. Trimming cost V 7 bases and J 8 bases; bases outside gene matches: 11. CDR1 SQVTM and CDR2 ANQGSEA come from the germline V gene. The CDR3 bases are TGCAGCGCTGGGGACAGGGAAGGTGGCGGCTACACCTTC. This sequence encodes CSAGDREGGGYTF.

In DNA form, the CDR3 reads TGTGCCAGCAGCGTAGATCCTAGCGGGAGTGTGGAGACCCAGTACTTC. This sequence encodes CASSVDPSGSVETQYF. This rearrangement joins TRBV9 to TRBJ2-5; 10 nucleotides line up with TRBD2. The CDR3 spans 16 residues. V lost 0 bases, J lost 5 bases, and 7 bases stayed unmatched. Germline V lookup: CDR1 SGDLS, CDR2 YYNGEE.